Listed below are T cell receptor beta chains from one sample, sequenced in a study of blood T cells in healthy people across ages. TCRdb analysed the 5' RACE reads with MiXCR anew, one entry per CDR3 protein. The sample has fewer than 600,000 distinct CDR3 sequences, around a quarter seen once. Separately, the same data were catalogued under a study of T cells of mothers and their children.

The source material was blood. These TCRs come from a boy aged 2 to 10 in good health. CDR3s include the opening cysteine and the closing phenylalanine or tryptophan. A D gene is named only where the DNA matches it firmly. Expanded clones are given a class, and other clones once, few, many or no size at all.

cdr3_nt: TGTGCCAGCAGCTCGGACAGGGCGGTCACAGATACGCAGTATTTT; cdr3_aa: CASSSDRAVTDTQYF; v_call: TRBV5-5; d_call: TRBD1; clone_size: once; j_call: TRBJ2-3
cdr3_nt: TGTGCCAGCACCCTCACCCCTGGGCCCTACGAGCAGTACTTC; cdr3_aa: CASTLTPGPYEQYF; v_call: TRBV7-2; d_call: -; clone_size: -; j_call: TRBJ2-7
cdr3_nt: TGTGCCAGCAGCTTAAGCGGGAGCACAGGATACGAGCAGTACTTC; cdr3_aa: CASSLSGSTGYEQYF; v_call: TRBV7-9; d_call: TRBD2; clone_size: -; j_call: TRBJ2-7
cdr3_nt: TGCAGCGTTATTTACGTTACAGCGGGGGCTAGCACAGATACGCAGTATTTT; cdr3_aa: CSVIYVTAGASTDTQYF; v_call: TRBV29-1; d_call: TRBD2; clone_size: few; j_call: TRBJ2-3
cdr3_nt: TGTGCCAGCAGCTTTCGCAACGCGGATACGCAGTATTTT; cdr3_aa: CASSFRNADTQYF; v_call: TRBV7-2; d_call: -; clone_size: -; j_call: TRBJ2-3
cdr3_nt: TGTGCCAGCAGTCTAAAAGTGGCGGGGGGGCCGGGTGAGCAGTTCTTC; cdr3_aa: CASSLKVAGGPGEQFF; v_call: TRBV21-1; d_call: -; clone_size: -; j_call: TRBJ2-1
cdr3_nt: TGTACCATCAGTACCCAGGCTAGCGGGGGGACGGGAGAGCAGTACTTC; cdr3_aa: CTISTQASGGTGEQYF; v_call: TRBV10-3; d_call: TRBD2; clone_size: -; j_call: TRBJ2-7
cdr3_nt: TGCAGTGACGACCCGGGACAGCAAGAGACCCAGTACTTC; cdr3_aa: CSDDPGQQETQYF; v_call: TRBV20-1; d_call: TRBD1; clone_size: few; j_call: TRBJ2-5
cdr3_nt: TGTGCCAGCAGCTCTGTGGGACGGGCGGGCCACACCTTC; cdr3_aa: CASSSVGRAGHTF; v_call: TRBV7-9; d_call: -; clone_size: -; j_call: TRBJ1-2
cdr3_nt: TGTGCCAGCAGCATTAGCGGGGGGAGCTCCTACGAGCAGTACTTC; cdr3_aa: CASSISGGSSYEQYF; v_call: TRBV7-8; d_call: TRBD2; clone_size: -; j_call: TRBJ2-7
cdr3_nt: TGTGCCAGCAGCCGAATGGGGGTCTGGAATGAGCAGTTCTTC; cdr3_aa: CASSRMGVWNEQFF; v_call: TRBV7-2; d_call: -; clone_size: -; j_call: TRBJ2-1
cdr3_nt: TGTGCCAGCGAACGGGGAGCCGGGGAGCTGTTTTTT; cdr3_aa: CASERGAGELFF; v_call: TRBV12-3/TRBV12-4; d_call: -; clone_size: -; j_call: TRBJ2-2
cdr3_nt: TGCAGTGCTGATGGACAGGGGCTGAGGGGTGAGCAGCTCTTC; cdr3_aa: CSADGQGLRGEQLF; v_call: TRBV20-1; d_call: TRBD1; clone_size: -; j_call: TRBJ2-5
cdr3_nt: TGCGCCAGCAGCTACTCGGCGGACTCTGGAAACACCATATATTTT; cdr3_aa: CASSYSADSGNTIYF; v_call: TRBV5-1; d_call: -; clone_size: -; j_call: TRBJ1-3
cdr3_nt: TGCAGCGTTAAGCTCCAACAGGGGCAACAACCTCCCTACGAGCAGTACTTC; cdr3_aa: CSVKLQQGQQPPYEQYF; v_call: TRBV29-1; d_call: TRBD1; clone_size: -; j_call: TRBJ2-7
cdr3_nt: TGTGCCAGCAGCTATTGGGGGGGGCGAGCAGTGGAGACCCAGTACTTC; cdr3_aa: CASSYWGGRAVETQYF; v_call: TRBV12-3/TRBV12-4; d_call: -; clone_size: few; j_call: TRBJ2-5
cdr3_nt: TGTGCCAGCAGCCTCCCGGGAAGAAACATTCAGTACTTC; cdr3_aa: CASSLPGRNIQYF; v_call: TRBV5-5; d_call: -; clone_size: many; j_call: TRBJ2-4
cdr3_nt: TGTGCCAGCAGCTTAGGCAACCCGTATGGCTACACCTTC; cdr3_aa: CASSLGNPYGYTF; v_call: TRBV11-3; d_call: -; clone_size: once; j_call: TRBJ1-2
cdr3_nt: TGTACCAGCAGCTTAGACGGGTACGAGCAGTACTTC; cdr3_aa: CTSSLDGYEQYF; v_call: TRBV7-8; d_call: -; clone_size: -; j_call: TRBJ2-7
cdr3_nt: TGTGCCAGTAGTCCGAGGACCGCAAGGGATGGCTACACCTTC; cdr3_aa: CASSPRTARDGYTF; v_call: TRBV19; d_call: -; clone_size: -; j_call: TRBJ1-2
cdr3_nt: TGCACCAGCAGCTTGGCTGGGCAGGGTAACACTGAAGCTTTCTTT; cdr3_aa: CTSSLAGQGNTEAFF; v_call: TRBV5-1; d_call: -; clone_size: few; j_call: TRBJ1-1
cdr3_nt: TGTGCCAGCAGGGCAGACAGAAATAATGAAAAACTGTTTTTT; cdr3_aa: CASRADRNNEKLFF; v_call: TRBV12-3/TRBV12-4; d_call: -; clone_size: -; j_call: TRBJ1-4
cdr3_nt: TGTGCCACCAGTGATTTCGGACATCAAGAGACTAATGAAAAACTGTTTTTT; cdr3_aa: CATSDFGHQETNEKLFF; v_call: TRBV24-1; d_call: -; clone_size: few; j_call: TRBJ1-4
cdr3_nt: TGTGCCAGCAGCGGATATGCAACTAATGAAAAACTGTTTTTT; cdr3_aa: CASSGYATNEKLFF; v_call: TRBV7-6; d_call: -; clone_size: -; j_call: TRBJ1-4
cdr3_nt: TGTGCCAGCAGGGCAAGACAGTCCCCCCGAGAAAAACTGTTTTTT; cdr3_aa: CASRARQSPREKLFF; v_call: TRBV12-3/TRBV12-4; d_call: -; clone_size: few; j_call: TRBJ1-4
cdr3_nt: TGTGCCAGCAGTGAATACAGGGAAGGGTCGGGACCTGGGGCCAACGTCCTGACTTTC; cdr3_aa: CASSEYREGSGPGANVLTF; v_call: TRBV25-1; d_call: -; clone_size: few; j_call: TRBJ2-6
cdr3_nt: TGTGCCACCAGCGGGACTAGCGGGAGGGCCATCCAAAACATTCAGTACTTC; cdr3_aa: CATSGTSGRAIQNIQYF; v_call: TRBV15; d_call: TRBD2; clone_size: few; j_call: TRBJ2-4
cdr3_nt: TGTGCCAGCAGTCACGGGACATTGAGGGAGACCCGGTACTTC; cdr3_aa: CASSHGTLRETRYF; v_call: TRBV12-3/TRBV12-4; d_call: -; clone_size: few; j_call: TRBJ2-5
cdr3_nt: TGCGCCAGCAGCTTGGCGAACCCGCGGGGGACTGAAGCTTTCTTT; cdr3_aa: CASSLANPRGTEAFF; v_call: TRBV5-1; d_call: -; clone_size: -; j_call: TRBJ1-1
cdr3_nt: TGTGCCAGCAGCCAATTCTCAGTCGAGCAGTACTTC; cdr3_aa: CASSQFSVEQYF; v_call: TRBV3-1; d_call: -; clone_size: -; j_call: TRBJ2-7
cdr3_nt: TGCAGTGCTAGGGAGGCAACTACGCAAGAGACCCAGTACTTC; cdr3_aa: CSAREATTQETQYF; v_call: TRBV20-1; d_call: -; clone_size: few; j_call: TRBJ2-5
cdr3_nt: TGTGCCGGCAGCCTAGGACTAGGGGGTGACATTCAGTACTTC; cdr3_aa: CAGSLGLGGDIQYF; v_call: TRBV7-2; d_call: -; clone_size: few; j_call: TRBJ2-4
cdr3_nt: TGCAGCGTTGAAGAGCGGGACTACGAGCAGTGCTTC; cdr3_aa: CSVEERDYEQCF; v_call: TRBV29-1; d_call: TRBD2; clone_size: -; j_call: TRBJ2-7
cdr3_nt: TGTGCCAGCAGTCCACGACAGGGTAGCGGTGAAAAACTGTTTTTT; cdr3_aa: CASSPRQGSGEKLFF; v_call: TRBV27; d_call: TRBD1; clone_size: -; j_call: TRBJ1-4
cdr3_nt: TGCGCCAGCAGCTTGATGGGACAGGGGAAGGAGACCCAGTACTTC; cdr3_aa: CASSLMGQGKETQYF; v_call: TRBV5-1; d_call: TRBD1; clone_size: -; j_call: TRBJ2-5
cdr3_nt: TGTGCCAGCAGTTCGGCTAGCGCCTACAATGAGCAGTTCTTC; cdr3_aa: CASSSASAYNEQFF; v_call: TRBV27; d_call: -; clone_size: many; j_call: TRBJ2-1
cdr3_nt: TGTGCCAGCAGCCAAGCGCGGACAGGAGATTCACCCCTCCACTTT; cdr3_aa: CASSQARTGDSPLHF; v_call: TRBV14; d_call: TRBD1; clone_size: few; j_call: TRBJ1-6
cdr3_nt: TGCAGTGCTAGTTTCGGTACAGATACGCAGTATTTT; cdr3_aa: CSASFGTDTQYF; v_call: TRBV20-1; d_call: -; clone_size: few; j_call: TRBJ2-3
cdr3_nt: TGCAGTGCTGTCCCAGTCGCAGATACGCAGTATTTT; cdr3_aa: CSAVPVADTQYF; v_call: TRBV20-1; d_call: -; clone_size: few; j_call: TRBJ2-3
cdr3_nt: TGTGCCAGCAGCTTTTCGACTAGCGGAGGGGGGGAGACCCAGTACTTC; cdr3_aa: CASSFSTSGGGETQYF; v_call: TRBV5-6; d_call: TRBD2; clone_size: few; j_call: TRBJ2-5
cdr3_nt: TGTGCCAGCAGCTTAGTCGGTGGTAGCAATCAGCCCCAGCATTTT; cdr3_aa: CASSLVGGSNQPQHF; v_call: TRBV7-2; d_call: -; clone_size: many; j_call: TRBJ1-5
cdr3_nt: TGTGCCAGCAGTTACTCAGAACTAGCGGGTCCCTACAATGAGCAGTTCTTC; cdr3_aa: CASSYSELAGPYNEQFF; v_call: TRBV6-6; d_call: TRBD2; clone_size: -; j_call: TRBJ2-1
cdr3_nt: TGTGCCAGCAGTTACTCCCTGAGAGAGGGGGCCTACGAGCAGTACTTC; cdr3_aa: CASSYSLREGAYEQYF; v_call: TRBV6-2/TRBV6-3; d_call: -; clone_size: -; j_call: TRBJ2-7
cdr3_nt: TGTGCCAGCAGCGTAGAAGCGGGAGTACGGTACGAGCAGTACTTC; cdr3_aa: CASSVEAGVRYEQYF; v_call: TRBV9; d_call: TRBD2; clone_size: few; j_call: TRBJ2-7
cdr3_nt: TGTGCCAGCAGCTCTCCGGGACTCCTCTCCTACGAGCAGTACTTC; cdr3_aa: CASSSPGLLSYEQYF; v_call: TRBV7-2; d_call: -; clone_size: -; j_call: TRBJ2-7
cdr3_nt: TGCGCCAGCAGCCAAGAAGCAGGGGGCACTGGGGCCAACGTCCTGACTTTC; cdr3_aa: CASSQEAGGTGANVLTF; v_call: TRBV4-3; d_call: TRBD1; clone_size: -; j_call: TRBJ2-6
cdr3_nt: TGTGCCAGCAGCTTAACCTTAGCGGGGGGGGCCTACAATGAGCAGTTCTTC; cdr3_aa: CASSLTLAGGAYNEQFF; v_call: TRBV11-1; d_call: TRBD2; clone_size: -; j_call: TRBJ2-1
cdr3_nt: TGCAGCGCCGGGGCAGGGATGAGGGAGCAGTACTTC; cdr3_aa: CSAGAGMREQYF; v_call: TRBV29-1; d_call: -; clone_size: few; j_call: TRBJ2-7
cdr3_nt: TGCGCCAGCAGGGCGACAACTAATGAAAAACTGTTTTTT; cdr3_aa: CASRATTNEKLFF; v_call: TRBV5-1; d_call: -; clone_size: -; j_call: TRBJ1-4
cdr3_nt: TGTGCCAGCAGCTTAGCCTACAGGGTAGAGAGTGAAAAACTGTTTTTT; cdr3_aa: CASSLAYRVESEKLFF; v_call: TRBV7-2; d_call: -; clone_size: -; j_call: TRBJ1-4
cdr3_nt: TGTGCCAGCAGGGATGACAGGGGTTATGGCTACACCTTC; cdr3_aa: CASRDDRGYGYTF; v_call: TRBV25-1; d_call: TRBD1; clone_size: few; j_call: TRBJ1-2
cdr3_nt: TGTGCCAGCAGTCACCTCGGACAAGCCACCGGGGAGCTGTTTTTT; cdr3_aa: CASSHLGQATGELFF; v_call: TRBV28; d_call: -; clone_size: -; j_call: TRBJ2-2
cdr3_nt: TGTGCCAGCAGCGAGGTCATCGGCAGAAACTATGGCTACACCTTC; cdr3_aa: CASSEVIGRNYGYTF; v_call: TRBV6-5; d_call: -; clone_size: few; j_call: TRBJ1-2
cdr3_nt: TGTGCCATCAGTCCGACTAGCAGCTCCTACAATGAGCAGTTCTTC; cdr3_aa: CAISPTSSSYNEQFF; v_call: TRBV10-3; d_call: TRBD2; clone_size: -; j_call: TRBJ2-1
cdr3_nt: TGTGCCAGCAGCTTGGGGGTTGATCAGCCCCAGCATTTT; cdr3_aa: CASSLGVDQPQHF; v_call: TRBV5-6; d_call: -; clone_size: few; j_call: TRBJ1-5
cdr3_nt: TGTGCCATCAGTGAGTCGGGGGACAGGGGGTTACTACCCGGAGAAAACATTCAGTACTTC; cdr3_aa: CAISESGDRGLLPGENIQYF; v_call: TRBV10-3; d_call: TRBD1; clone_size: few; j_call: TRBJ2-4
cdr3_nt: TGTGCCAGCAGTCAACCGGGACAGGGTTCCTACGAGCAGTACTTC; cdr3_aa: CASSQPGQGSYEQYF; v_call: TRBV6-5; d_call: TRBD1; clone_size: -; j_call: TRBJ2-7